These 21 T cell receptor beta chains were all obtained from the same sample, sequenced in a study of cytomegalovirus exposure and HLA in healthy donors. The PCR contained 60 Vbeta and 13 Jbeta primers. Repertoires were generated with immunoSEQ multiplex PCR, while TCRdb's copy carries only in-frame clones and drops some. The repertoire holds some 95,000 clones, with 78% as singletons. What was sequenced was PBMCs. The receptors derive from a woman between 40 and 55 years old in good health and CMV-seropositive.

The rearrangement links TRBV10-1 to TRBJ2-3; D is uncertain. The V gene lost 2 bases and the J gene lost 2 bases, with 8 bases spanning the gap. The CDR3 totals 14 residues. The germline gives CDR1 WNHNN, CDR2 SYGVQD (reference sequence). CDR3 residues: CASSEGQNTDTQYF. The CDR3, as DNA: TGCGCCAGCAGTGAGGGGCAGAACACAGATACGCAGTATTTT.

The chain is built from TRBV5-5 and TRBJ2-5, with 9 positions matching TRBD2. CDR3 length equals 14 residues. Per the germline V gene, CDR1 is SGHKS and CDR2 is YYEKEE (reference sequence). Unmatched junction bases numbered 1, after V lost 2 bases and J lost 2 bases. The CDR3 here is CASSFGLAQETQYF. Here the CDR3 DNA reads TGTGCCAGCAGCTTCGGACTAGCGCAAGAGACCCAGTACTTC.

In DNA form, the CDR3 reads TGTGCCAGCAGCCGTGAAGCGGGACTAGCGGGAGAAAATGAGCAGTTCTTC. Amino acid sequence: CASSREAGLAGENEQFF. The chain couples TRBV11-1 to TRBJ2-1; 14 nucleotides line up with TRBD2. The CDR3 runs to 17 residues. After removal of 5 bases from V and 7 bases from J, the junction contained 10 bases not matched to a gene. Germline V gene lookup returns CDR1 SGHAT and CDR2 FQDESV (reference sequence).

This chain uses TRBV2 with TRBJ2-3; D remains unclear. This CDR3 spans 14 amino acids. From germline, CDR1 is SNHLY and CDR2 FYNNEI. Trimming pared 4 bases from V and 0 bases from J, leaving 8 bases between. CDR3 in amino acids: CASSVRGSTDTQYF. CDR3 bases: TGTGCCAGCAGTGTACGCGGAAGCACAGATACGCAGTATTTT.

V gene TRBV28 combines with J gene TRBJ1-6; tentatively, D is TRBD1 (5 bases). The CDR3 extends over 13 amino acids. Germline CDR1 and CDR2: MDHEN and SYDVKM. For the CDR3, the DNA is TGTGTCTGCGGGGGCTCCTATAATTCACCCCTCCACTTT. Its translation: CVCGGSYNSPLHF.

The V gene is TRBV18, the J gene TRBJ2-1; the match to TRBD2 covers 8 bases. The CDR3 spans 15 residues. Trimming cost V 1 base and J 5 bases; bases outside gene matches: 4. Germline CDR1 reads KGHSH; CDR2 reads LQKENI. CDR3 region: CASSPLAGRNNEQFF. The CDR3 nucleotides read TGTGCCAGCTCACCACTAGCGGGGAGAAACAATGAGCAGTTCTTC.

The J gene is TRBJ2-5, the V gene TRBV5-4, with a tentative D call TRBD1 (5 bases). V lost 3 bases, J lost 1 base, and 16 bases lay in between. The CDR3 spans 16 residues. Germline lookup yields CDR1 SGHNT and CDR2 YYREEE (reference sequence). The CDR3 loop reads CASSSERQTSQETQYF. In DNA form, the CDR3 reads TGTGCCAGCAGCTCAGAAAGACAGACATCCCAAGAGACCCAGTACTTC.

V usage is TRBV30 and J usage is TRBJ2-5, with D unresolved. The V gene lost 1 base and the J gene lost 5 bases, with 11 bases spanning the gap. The CDR3 has 13 amino acids. The germline V gene encodes CDR1 GTSNPN and CDR2 SVGIG (reference sequence). The CDR3 DNA sequence: TGTGCCTGGAGTGGTGGAATACAGGAGACCCAGTACTTC. As protein: CAWSGGIQETQYF. The entire variable domain, with the rest obtained from reference TRBV30 and TRBJ2-5, is as follows: SQTIHQWPATLVQPVGSPLSLECTVEGTSNPNLYWYRQAAGRGLQLLFYSVGIGQISSEVPQNLSASRPQDRQFILSSKKLLLSDSGFYLCAWSGGIQETQYFGPGTRLLVL.

This clone was seen just once. The chain combines TRBV4-1 with TRBJ2-3; 13 positions match TRBD2. Germline assignment: CDR1 MGHRA and CDR2 YSYEKL. Losses at the gene ends were 6 bases for V and 6 bases for J; bases not matched to a gene: 12. The CDR3 is made up of 17 amino acids. The CDR3 sequence is CASSPTTGTSGADTQYF. CDR3 coding DNA: TGCGCCAGCAGTCCTACAACCGGGACTAGCGGGGCGGATACGCAGTATTTT.

Here the CDR3 DNA reads TGCGCCAGCAGCTCCCGGACAGTAGGGGTCTCAGATACGCAGTATTTT. This sequence encodes CASSSRTVGVSDTQYF. The chain employs TRBV5-1 and TRBJ2-3, with D maybe TRBD1 (6 bases). Germline assignment: CDR1 SGHRS and CDR2 YFSETQ. The CDR3 covers 16 residues. V was trimmed by 3 bases and J by 4 bases, leaving 18 bases between them.

V usage is TRBV18 and J usage is TRBJ2-3, with D unresolved. The CDR3 extends over 14 amino acids. V lost 0 bases and J 3 bases, leaving 7 bases between the germline ends. The germline gives CDR1 KGHSH, CDR2 LQKENI. The CDR3 sequence is CASSPPASTDTQYF. CDR3 coding DNA: TGTGCCAGCTCACCACCCGCTAGTACAGATACGCAGTATTTT.

The chain recombines TRBV27 with TRBJ2-2; 12 bases agree with TRBD1. The CDR3 is 15 amino acids. J was trimmed by 7 bases and V by 6 bases; bases with no gene match: 6. The germline gives CDR1 MNHEY, CDR2 SMNVEV (reference sequence). CDR3 sequence: CASRGQGASGGELFF. CDR3 nucleotide sequence: TGTGCCAGCAGGGGACAGGGGGCTTCGGGCGGGGAGCTGTTTTTT.

The J gene is TRBJ2-2, the V gene TRBV10-2, with D possibly matching TRBD1 (6 bases). This CDR3 is built from 14 residues. V was clipped by 4 bases and J by 2 bases, with 8 bases between them. Germline loops: CDR1 WSHSY, CDR2 SAAADI. The CDR3 region is CASSAGANTGELFF. The DNA for the CDR3 is TGCGCCAGCAGTGCAGGGGCCAACACCGGGGAGCTGTTTTTT.

The chain combines TRBV9 with TRBJ2-5, with TRBD2 identical over 11 bases. Germline lookup yields CDR1 SGDLS and CDR2 YYNGEE. The trim removed 0 bases at V and 2 bases at J, leaving 3 bases unmatched. The length of the CDR3 is 16 residues. The CDR3, as DNA: TGTGCCAGCAGCGTAGGAGGGACTAGCGGACAAGAGACCCAGTACTTC. Translated, it gives CASSVGGTSGQETQYF.

The V gene is TRBV6-1, the J gene TRBJ2-5; 10 positions agree with TRBD2. The germline CDR1 and CDR2 sequences are MNHNS and SASEGT. This CDR3 has 14 amino acids. V dropped 6 bases and J dropped 1; count of bases not matched to a gene: 2. The CDR3 loop reads CASRSSGSQETQYF. CDR3 in DNA: TGTGCCAGCAGGTCTAGCGGGAGCCAAGAGACCCAGTACTTC.

In its sample, this clone was seen once. The V gene is TRBV27, the J gene TRBJ2-1; 14 bases match TRBD2. Germline values: CDR1 MNHEY, CDR2 SMNVEV (reference sequence). The V gene end was trimmed by 3 bases and the J gene end by 6 bases; junction bases not matched to a gene: 4. The CDR3 totals 16 residues. The CDR3 DNA is TGTGCCAGCAGTTTTCTGACTAGCGGGAGGGCCAATGAGCAGTTCTTC. Amino acid sequence: CASSFLTSGRANEQFF.

V gene TRBV30 combines with J gene TRBJ2-6; 7 bases align to TRBD2. V lost 2 bases to trimming and J lost 0 bases; unmatched junction nucleotides: 4. Germline V lookup: CDR1 GTSNPN, CDR2 SVGIG (reference sequence). The CDR3 spans 16 residues. CDR3 nucleotide sequence: TGTGCCTGGAGTCGGGGGGACGACTCTGGGGCCAACGTCCTGACTTTC. Translation gives CAWSRGDDSGANVLTF.

This chain links TRBV5-1 with TRBJ2-3; possibly TRBD2 for D (5 bases). V lost 0 bases and J lost 4, with 9 bases in between. CDR3 length: 14 amino acids. Germline V CDR1 and CDR2: SGHRS, YFSETQ. The CDR3 DNA is TGCGCCAGCAGCTTGGGACTTAGCGCAGATACGCAGTATTTT. Its translation: CASSLGLSADTQYF.

The chain recombines TRBV10-1 with TRBJ1-1; D not certain. This CDR3 is built from 16 residues. The V gene's germline CDR1 is WNHNN and CDR2 SYGVQD (reference sequence). V was clipped by 3 bases and J by 1 base, with 15 bases between them. CDR3 coding DNA: TGCGCCAGCAGTGATATCGGCAGGCCCGAGAACACTGAAGCTTTCTTT. This gives the protein CASSDIGRPENTEAFF.

This rearrangement joins TRBV5-1 to TRBJ1-3, with 7 bases fitting TRBD1. Germline CDR1 SGHRS, CDR2 YFSETQ. The CDR3 is made up of 14 amino acids. Losses at the gene ends were 4 bases for V and 4 bases for J; bases not matched to a gene: 5. The CDR3 loop is CASSSQGEGNTIYF. The CDR3 coding sequence is TGCGCCAGCAGCAGCCAGGGGGAAGGAAACACCATATATTTT.

The chain employs TRBV18 and TRBJ2-1, with D possibly being TRBD1 (6 bases). Germline CDR1 and CDR2: KGHSH and LQKENI. Trimming stripped 3 bases from V and 10 bases from J, with 13 bases between. The CDR3 is 13 amino acids. The CDR3: CASSPSTGREQFF. The CDR3 DNA follows: TGTGCCAGCTCACCCTCGACAGGACGAGAGCAGTTCTTC.